The 31 T cell receptor beta chains below come from one sample, sequenced in a study of cytomegalovirus exposure and HLA in healthy donors. Method: immunoSEQ multiplex PCR; TCRdb's copy keeps in-frame clones and lacks some. The sample lists under 200,000 clones; roughly 90% were seen once. Sequenced material: PBMCs. These receptors originate from a woman between 25 and 40 years old in good health and CMV-seronegative.

A single count supports this clone. The chain employs TRBV30 and TRBJ2-2, with a weak D call TRBD1 (6 bases). The CDR3 sequence is 14 residues long. Germline lookup yields CDR1 GTSNPN and CDR2 SVGIG (reference sequence). The V end was cut by 4 bases, the J end by 6 bases, with 15 bases between. CDR3 loop: CAWKGVLRAGELFF. The CDR3 coding sequence is TGTGCCTGGAAGGGGGTTCTCCGTGCCGGGGAGCTGTTTTTT.

In this sample, this clone turned up a few times. The chain employs TRBV11-3 and TRBJ2-2; D gene uncertain. CDR3 size: 13 residues. V was shortened by 0 bases and J by 6 bases, with 5 bases between the two germline ends. CDR1 and CDR2 (germline): SGHNT, YENEEA. The CDR3 nucleotides are TGTGCCAGCAGCTTAGATCCATCCGGGGAGCTGTTTTTT. Amino acid sequence: CASSLDPSGELFF.

Of note for this clone: The sample holds other DNA sequences that translate to the same CDR3. The rearrangement uses TRBV7-9 and TRBJ2-5; D may be TRBD2 (5 bases). Germline loops: CDR1 SEHNR, CDR2 FQNEAQ (reference sequence). V gave up 1 base and J gave up 2 bases, with 8 bases separating them. This CDR3 has 14 residues. CDR3 sequence: CASSLGLAQETQYF. Written as DNA, the CDR3 is TGTGCCAGCAGCTTAGGTCTAGCTCAAGAGACCCAGTACTTC.

This sequence joins TRBV5-6 and TRBJ2-7; D is unresolved. This CDR3 spans 14 amino acids. Germline CDR1 is SGHDT and CDR2 is YYEEEE. V lost 0 bases and J 2 bases, leaving 9 bases between the germline ends. This CDR3 reads CASSLVSLTYEQYF. DNA of the CDR3: TGTGCCAGCAGCTTGGTCTCCCTAACCTACGAGCAGTACTTC.

The chain links TRBV7-9 to TRBJ2-7; 8 bases are shared with TRBD1. This CDR3 comprises 13 residues. Trimming removed 5 bases from V and 7 bases from J; junction bases left unmatched: 7. The V gene's germline CDR1 is SEHNR and CDR2 FQNEAQ (reference sequence). CDR3 sequence (DNA): TGTGCCAGCAGCGCCGGGACAGGAATTGAGCAGTACTTC. Encoded protein: CASSAGTGIEQYF.

The chain links TRBV2 to TRBJ2-5; 9 nucleotides agree with TRBD1. Germline CDR1 reads SNHLY; CDR2 reads FYNNEI. The CDR3 contains 15 residues. Trimming cost V 6 bases and J 5 bases; bases outside gene matches: 10. In DNA, the CDR3 is TGTGCCAGCAGAGACCAAACAGGGGGCCGTGAGACCCAGTACTTC. This codes for CASRDQTGGRETQYF. The variable domain in full, with the rest retrieved from reference TRBV2 and TRBJ2-5, is EPEVTQTPSHQVTQMGQEVILRCVPISNHLYFYWYRQILGQKVEFLVSFYNNEISEKSEIFDDQFSVERPDGSNFTLKIRSTKLEDSAMYFCASRDQTGGRETQYFGPGTRLLVL.

This chain connects TRBV5-1 to TRBJ2-7, with a weak D call TRBD1 (6 bases). This CDR3 is built from 14 residues. Trimming took off 3 bases at V and 3 bases at J, with 13 bases between the two ends. Germline CDR1 and CDR2: SGHRS and YFSETQ. The CDR3 DNA reads TGCGCCAGCAGCTGGGGGCCCGGTGGCTACGAGCAGTACTTC. This encodes CASSWGPGGYEQYF.

This clone has only one observation. The genes are TRBV15 and TRBJ1-1; D is possibly TRBD1 (5 bases). The germline V gene has CDR1 LNHNV and CDR2 YYDKDF (reference sequence). There are 14 residues in the CDR3. Trimming removed 0 bases from V and 10 bases from J, with 15 bases in between. CDR3 DNA sequence: TGTGCCACCAGCAGAGATCTCAGGGCTCGAGCAGCTTTCTTT. Translated, it gives CATSRDLRARAAFF.

The chain recombines TRBV7-3 with TRBJ1-1, with D tentatively TRBD1 (6 bases). V was shortened by 5 bases and J by 0 bases, with 10 bases between the two germline ends. The germline CDR1 and CDR2 sequences are SGHTA and FQGTGA. This CDR3 is built from 14 residues. CDR3 sequence: CASSRPGVNTEAFF. Here the CDR3 DNA reads TGTGCCAGCAGCCGCCCAGGGGTGAACACTGAAGCTTTCTTT.

This clone has more than one count but fewer than ten. The chain is built from TRBV5-4 and TRBJ1-1; D gene ambiguous. The ends were cut back, 1 base at V and 0 bases at J, with 4 bases in the middle. This CDR3 is 13 amino acids long. Germline CDR1 reads SGHNT; CDR2 reads YYREEE (reference sequence). This CDR3 is CASSLQLNTEAFF. The CDR3 DNA is TGTGCCAGCAGCTTGCAGTTGAACACTGAAGCTTTCTTT. Using reference TRBV5-4 and TRBJ1-1 for the parts outside the CDR3, the full variable domain is ETGVTQSPTHLIKTRGQQVTLRCSSQSGHNTVSWYQQALGQGPQFIFQYYREEENGRGNFPPRFSGLQFPNYSSELNVNALELDDSALYLCASSLQLNTEAFFGQGTRLTVV.

The chain recombines TRBV5-4 with TRBJ2-5, with 10 bases that match TRBD2. Trimming removed 6 bases from V and 5 bases from J; junction bases left unmatched: 10. The CDR3 has 15 amino acids. The germline gives CDR1 SGHNT, CDR2 YYREEE (reference sequence). CDR3 coding DNA: TGTGCCAGCACCCAGGGCCTAGCGGGGGAGGAGACCCAGTACTTC. Protein: CASTQGLAGEETQYF.

The genes are TRBV28 and TRBJ2-7; D unresolved. V dropped 4 bases and J dropped 2 bases, with 9 bases sitting between them. CDR1 and CDR2 (germline): MDHEN, SYDVKM. CDR3 length: 13 amino acids. CDR3 sequence reads: CASSSPSPYEQYF. The CDR3 nucleotides are TGTGCCAGCAGTTCTCCGTCGCCCTACGAGCAGTACTTC.

The chain is built from TRBV6-5 and TRBJ1-1, with D perhaps TRBD1 (5 bases). The CDR3 has 14 residues. Trimming removed 3 bases at V and 3 bases at J, with 11 bases between. Per germline, CDR1 MNHEY and CDR2 SVGAGI. CDR3 DNA: TGTGCCAGCAGTTATGCCCAAGGGGACACTGAAGCTTTCTTT. It specifies CASSYAQGDTEAFF.

The chain recombines TRBV19 with TRBJ2-5; TRBD1 agrees at 9 bases. CDR1 is LNHDA and CDR2 is SQIVND in the germline V gene (reference sequence). Losses at the gene ends were 7 bases for V and 4 bases for J; bases not matched to a gene: 7. The CDR3 runs to 14 residues. The CDR3 sequence is CASMGGQGGETQYF. The CDR3 DNA sequence: TGTGCCAGTATGGGGGGACAGGGTGGAGAGACCCAGTACTTC. The full variable domain, with the rest looked up from reference TRBV19 and TRBJ2-5, is DGGITQSPKYLFRKEGQNVTLSCEQNLNHDAMYWYRQDPGQGLRLIYYSQIVNDFQKGDIAEGYSVSREKKESFPLTVTSAQKNPTAFYLCASMGGQGGETQYFGPGTRLLVL.

The rearrangement links TRBV7-3 to TRBJ2-7; the D is unclear. V was pared by 4 bases and J by 3 bases, with 16 bases between. The germline V gene encodes CDR1 SGHTA and CDR2 FQGTGA. This CDR3 region has 15 residues. CDR3 region: CASSSGPGLIYEQYF. The CDR3, as DNA: TGTGCCAGCAGCTCCGGACCCGGGCTAATCTACGAGCAGTACTTC.

V gene TRBV28 combines with J gene TRBJ2-7; TRBD1 is a possible D gene (5 bases). The CDR3 covers 12 residues. Trimming took 5 bases from V and 4 from J, leaving 9 bases between them. Germline CDR1 reads MDHEN; CDR2 reads SYDVKM. The CDR3 loop reads CASSLSGYEQYF. The CDR3 DNA reads as TGTGCCAGCAGTCTTTCAGGGTACGAGCAGTACTTC.

This CDR3 is CASSYDTGFSEAFF. CDR3 DNA sequence: TGTGCCAGCTCATATGATACAGGGTTTAGTGAAGCTTTCTTT. The chain is built from TRBV18 and TRBJ1-1, with TRBD1 as a possible D gene (6 bases). The V gene's germline CDR1 is KGHSH and CDR2 LQKENI. The CDR3 has 14 amino acids. Trimming took off 5 bases at V and 7 bases at J, with 17 bases between the two ends.

V is TRBV2 and J is TRBJ1-1; no definite D call. Germline CDR1 reads SNHLY; CDR2 reads FYNNEI. The CDR3 runs 14 residues. V shed 4 bases and J shed 2 bases, with 11 bases lying between them. The CDR3 DNA is TGTGCCAGCAGTGTAAAGCAACTTAACACTGAAGCTTTCTTT. Translating gives CASSVKQLNTEAFF.

The genes are TRBV6-1 and TRBJ2-1; the match to TRBD2 covers 12 bases. CDR3 length: 15 residues. V shed 5 bases and J 9 bases; nucleotides not matched to a gene: 8. Per the germline V gene, CDR1 is MNHNS and CDR2 is SASEGT. In DNA, the CDR3 is TGTGCCAGCAGTACTCTAGCGGGAGGGGACGGTGAGCAGTTCTTC. Its protein is CASSTLAGGDGEQFF.

This chain connects TRBV28 to TRBJ1-2; D is undetermined. CDR3 size: 14 residues. Germline V gene lookup returns CDR1 MDHEN and CDR2 SYDVKM. The V gene lost 5 bases and the J gene lost 4 bases, with 14 bases spanning the gap. Here the CDR3 DNA reads TGTGCCAGCAGTCCCACCGGATTGACCTATGGCTACACCTTC. Residues: CASSPTGLTYGYTF.

This clone was seen a handful of times. V gene TRBV6-1 combines with J gene TRBJ1-1; D not certain. The V and J ends lost 7 bases and 1 base respectively, with 4 bases between them. The CDR3 is 11 amino acids. The germline CDR1 and CDR2 sequences are MNHNS and SASEGT. The chain's CDR3 is CASIQNTEAFF. CDR3 sequence (DNA): TGTGCCAGCATACAGAACACTGAAGCTTTCTTT.

V gene TRBV7-2 combines with J gene TRBJ2-7, with D unclear. The CDR3 totals 14 residues. V was clipped by 4 bases and J by 0 bases, with 10 bases between them. Germline V CDR1 and CDR2: SGHTA, FQGNSA. The CDR3 nucleotides are TGTGCCAGCAGCTCGGACCTGAGCTCCTACGAGCAGTACTTC. Protein product: CASSSDLSSYEQYF.

The rearrangement links TRBV5-1 to TRBJ1-3; D is possibly TRBD1 (6 bases). V lost 0 bases and J lost 2, with 9 bases in between. The CDR3 totals 15 residues. Germline loops: CDR1 SGHRS, CDR2 YFSETQ. The DNA of the CDR3 is TGCGCCAGCAGCTTGGGACAGGTCCCTGGAAACACCATATATTTT. It codes for CASSLGQVPGNTIYF.

The chain couples TRBV19 to TRBJ2-4; D gene unclear. Germline V gene lookup returns CDR1 LNHDA and CDR2 SQIVND (reference sequence). V lost 1 base to trimming and J lost 9 bases, with 4 bases between them. The CDR3 runs to 11 residues. The CDR3 loop is CASSIVGIQYF. In nucleotides, the CDR3 is TGTGCCAGTAGTATAGTAGGCATTCAGTACTTC.

Turning to this clone: This CDR3 is also generated by other DNA sequences in the sample. The chain has TRBV7-8 and TRBJ2-2; D remains unclear. The CDR3 length is 12 residues. Trimming took off 0 bases at V and 7 bases at J, with 3 bases between the two ends. CDR1 is SGHVS, CDR2 FQNEAQ, per germline. CDR3 DNA sequence: TGTGCCAGCAGCTTAGCCGGCGGGGAGCTGTTTTTT. This translates into CASSLAGGELFF. The whole variable domain, remainder taken from reference TRBV7-8 and TRBJ2-2, is GAGVSQSPRYKVAKRGQDVALRCDPISGHVSLFWYQQALGQGPEFLTYFQNEAQLDKSGLPSDRFFAERPEGSVSTLKIQRTQQEDSAVYLCASSLAGGELFFGEGSRLTVL.

This clone was seen only once. The gene calls are TRBV27 and TRBJ2-7; TRBD1 matches at 9 bases. The CDR3 totals 14 residues. V dropped 6 bases and J dropped 4; count of bases not matched to a gene: 7. Per the germline V gene, CDR1 is MNHEY and CDR2 is SMNVEV (reference sequence). CDR3 sequence (DNA): TGTGCCAGCAGCAGAACAGGGGGCTGGTACGAGCAGTACTTC. Its translation: CASSRTGGWYEQYF.

This clone appeared once. The chain uses TRBV10-3 and TRBJ2-4; TRBD1 aligns across 7 bases. Germline V gene data show CDR1 as ENHRY and CDR2 as SYGVKD. The CDR3 runs 15 residues. J was trimmed by 1 base and V by 7 bases; bases with no gene match: 7. CDR3 protein: CAIINRGFAKNIQYF. The CDR3, as DNA: TGTGCCATCATTAACAGGGGTTTTGCCAAAAACATTCAGTACTTC.

The chain uses TRBV2 and TRBJ2-5; D is possibly TRBD2 (5 bases). Germline CDR1 reads SNHLY; CDR2 reads FYNNEI. V shed 4 bases and J shed 0 bases, with 12 bases lying between them. The CDR3 covers 15 residues. The CDR3, as DNA: TGTGCCAGCAGTGCACCTCGAGGGTACCAAGAGACCCAGTACTTC. It specifies CASSAPRGYQETQYF.

This clone was seen just once. V and J are TRBV6-1 and TRBJ2-3; 8 nucleotides align to TRBD1. The CDR3 loop spans 14 amino acids. Looked up from germline, CDR1 is MNHNS and CDR2 is SASEGT. The V gene end was trimmed by 6 bases and the J gene end by 2 bases; junction bases not matched to a gene: 4. This CDR3 is CASRDRGFTDTQYF. The CDR3 bases are TGTGCCAGCAGAGACAGGGGATTCACAGATACGCAGTATTTT.

The rearrangement links TRBV27 to TRBJ2-1; TRBD1 matches 7 bases. Trimming at V came to 3 bases and at J to 0 bases, leaving 8 bases not matched to a gene. Germline values: CDR1 MNHEY, CDR2 SMNVEV (reference sequence). CDR3 size: 17 residues. Here the CDR3 reads CASSFLHRQGSYNEQFF. The CDR3 DNA reads as TGTGCCAGCAGTTTTCTTCACAGACAGGGCTCCTACAATGAGCAGTTCTTC.

The chain couples TRBV9 to TRBJ2-5; 7 bases are a match to TRBD2. Losses at the gene ends were 4 bases for V and 2 bases for J; bases not matched to a gene: 2. The CDR3 sequence is 13 residues long. Per germline, CDR1 SGDLS and CDR2 YYNGEE. The CDR3 nucleotides are TGTGCCAGCAGCACGGGACTACAAGAGACCCAGTACTTC. It is translated as CASSTGLQETQYF.